The 32 T cell receptor beta chains listed next were all sequenced from one sample in a study of human T cells and chemical hapten exposure. As to time point: patch test 1, 2 weeks after DPC sensitization. Specified treatment: therapeutic diphenylcyclopropenone sensitization with weekly scalp DPC. In TCRdb, the RACE reads were re-called with MiXCR into one record per CDR3 protein. The sample holds 380,000 or so distinct CDR3 sequences, about 4.8% seen once. This specimen consisted of whole blood, obtained in connection with sensitization to the hapten diphenylcyclopropenone (DPC). These receptors were taken from a woman aged 45-60 years with alopecia areata. Some clones in this sample may be carry-over from other donors' samples.

This clonotype was found many times. The rearrangement joins TRBV10-3 to TRBJ1-2; no definite D call. CDR3 size: 14 residues. V lost 8 bases and J 2 bases, leaving 15 bases between the germline ends. CDR1 is ENHRY, CDR2 SYGVKD, per germline. CDR3 nucleotide sequence: TGTGCCATCCGCCTGGAGACCCCCAACTATGGCTACACCTTC. This translates into CAIRLETPNYGYTF.

Many counts were recorded for this clonotype. The chain recombines TRBV6-5 with TRBJ2-1; TRBD1 matches at 11 bases. Germline lookup yields CDR1 MNHEY and CDR2 SVGAGI. This CDR3 spans 15 amino acids. J was trimmed by 8 bases and V by 6 bases; bases with no gene match: 9. The CDR3 nucleotides are TGTGCCAGCAGCAGTCGGACAGGGGGCATCTATGAGCAGTTCTTC. Its translation: CASSSRTGGIYEQFF.

This clonotype came up a few times. This chain connects TRBV7-2 to TRBJ1-1; 8 bases match TRBD1. This CDR3 is 15 amino acids long. J lost 4 bases, V lost 1 base, and 5 bases had no gene match. The V gene's germline CDR1 is SGHTA and CDR2 FQGNSA. This CDR3 reads CASSLGDGTGTEAFF. As DNA, the CDR3 is TGTGCCAGCAGCTTAGGGGACGGGACAGGCACTGAAGCTTTCTTT. Combining the CDR3 with reference TRBV7-2 and TRBJ1-1 gives the whole variable domain GAGVSQSPSNKVTEKGKDVELRCDPISGHTALYWYRQSLGQGLEFLIYFQGNSAPDKSGLPSDRFSAERTGGSVSTLTIQRTQQEDSAVYLCASSLGDGTGTEAFFGQGTRLTVV.

Ten or more counts support this clonotype. This chain links TRBV29-1 with TRBJ1-1; D is possibly TRBD1 (5 bases). Germline V gene lookup returns CDR1 SQVTM and CDR2 ANQGSEA. The CDR3 is 13 residues long. Trimming removed 4 bases at V and 0 bases at J, with 9 bases between. CDR3 in DNA: TGCAGCGTTGTGGGGCAGCTGAACACTGAAGCTTTCTTT. Translation gives CSVVGQLNTEAFF. The complete variable domain, with remaining parts taken from reference TRBV29-1 and TRBJ1-1, reads SAVISQKPSRDICQRGTSLTIQCQVDSQVTMMFWYRQQPGQSLTLIATANQGSEATYESGFVIDKFPISRPNLTFSTLTVSNMSPEDSSIYLCSVVGQLNTEAFFGQGTRLTVV.

This clonotype showed up many times. The chain combines TRBV5-1 with TRBJ2-2; D gene uncertain. V was shortened by 2 bases and J by 1 base, with 3 bases between the two germline ends. CDR3 length: 13 amino acids. The germline CDR1 and CDR2 sequences are SGHRS and YFSETQ. The CDR3 nucleotides read TGCGCCAGCAGCTTTCGGAACACCGGGGAGCTGTTTTTT. Its translation: CASSFRNTGELFF.

This clonotype was seen at least ten times. The genes are TRBV18 and TRBJ1-5, with D perhaps matching TRBD1 (5 bases). V was clipped by 6 bases and J by 0 bases, with 15 bases between them. CDR3 length: 16 amino acids. Germline lookup yields CDR1 KGHSH and CDR2 LQKENI. This CDR3 is CASSRDRLNSNQPQHF. The DNA of the CDR3 is TGTGCCAGCTCTCGGGACCGCTTGAATAGCAATCAGCCCCAGCATTTT.

The gene calls are TRBV7-2 and TRBJ1-2; a possible D gene is TRBD1 (5 bases). Trimming took 2 bases from V and 4 from J, leaving 14 bases between them. The CDR3 consists of 15 residues. The germline V gene has CDR1 SGHTA and CDR2 FQGNSA. CDR3 bases: TGTGCCAGCAGCTTAAGGCAGGGAGACTTCTATGGCTACACCTTC. Amino acid sequence: CASSLRQGDFYGYTF. The entire variable domain, with the rest obtained from reference TRBV7-2 and TRBJ1-2, is as follows: GAGVSQSPSNKVTEKGKDVELRCDPISGHTALYWYRQSLGQGLEFLIYFQGNSAPDKSGLPSDRFSAERTGGSVSTLTIQRTQQEDSAVYLCASSLRQGDFYGYTFGSGTRLTVV.

This clonotype showed up many times. V gene TRBV12-3 or TRBV12-4 combines with J gene TRBJ2-2; 9 nucleotides align to TRBD2. The CDR3 length is 16 residues. The ends lost 6 bases at V and 2 bases at J; junction bases unmatched: 7. The CDR3 region has the DNA TGTGCCAGCAGCCCCCCCGGGACTAGCAACACCGGGGAGCTGTTTTTT. Translation: CASSPPGTSNTGELFF.

In this sample, this clonotype turned up a few times. The rearrangement uses TRBV2 and TRBJ2-7; D uncertain. The CDR3 contains 13 residues. The V end was cut by 6 bases, the J end by 1 base, with 10 bases between. The germline gives CDR1 SNHLY, CDR2 FYNNEI. CDR3 protein: CASRKTVSYEQYF. CDR3 sequence (DNA): TGTGCCAGCAGGAAGACGGTTTCCTACGAGCAGTACTTC. The full variable domain, with the rest looked up from reference TRBV2 and TRBJ2-7, is EPEVTQTPSHQVTQMGQEVILRCVPISNHLYFYWYRQILGQKVEFLVSFYNNEISEKSEIFDDQFSVERPDGSNFTLKIRSTKLEDSAMYFCASRKTVSYEQYFGPGTRLTVT.

As to this clonotype: One end of the junction does not line up with germline, which may come from a read error. V usage is TRBV10-3 and J usage is TRBJ1-1, with 9 nucleotides matching TRBD1. Germline loops: CDR1 ENHRY, CDR2 SYGVKD. CDR3 size: 14 residues. As DNA, the CDR3 is TGTCCCATCAGGGCGACAGGGGGATTGGCTGAAGCTTTCTTT. Encoded protein: CPIRATGGLAEAFF.

This clonotype was seen a handful of times. V gene TRBV11-2 combines with J gene TRBJ2-3, with TRBD2 matching over 7 bases. Trimming took 5 bases from V and 2 from J; bases not matched to a gene: 10. The germline V gene encodes CDR1 SGHAT and CDR2 FQNNGV. This CDR3 is built from 16 residues. CDR3 region: CASSPNSGTYTDTQYF. The CDR3 DNA is TGTGCCAGCAGCCCAAACAGCGGGACGTACACAGATACGCAGTATTTT.

This clonotype was seen more than once but under ten times. The chain recombines TRBV5-1 with TRBJ2-2; 8 positions agree with TRBD2. Germline V CDR1 and CDR2: SGHRS, YFSETQ. Trimming at V came to 4 bases and at J to 3 bases, leaving 5 bases not matched to a gene. The CDR3 contains 15 residues. The CDR3 DNA is TGCGCCAGCAGCAAAACTAGCGGATACACCGGGGAGCTGTTTTTT. This translates into CASSKTSGYTGELFF. Drawing the rest from reference TRBV5-1 and TRBJ2-2, the complete variable domain is KAGVTQTPRYLIKTRGQQVTLSCSPISGHRSVSWYQQTPGQGLQFLFEYFSETQRNKGNFPGRFSGRQFSNSRSEMNVSTLELGDSALYLCASSKTSGYTGELFFGEGSRLTVL.

This clonotype was counted ten times or more. The chain employs TRBV7-8 and TRBJ2-3, with D possibly being TRBD2 (5 bases). The germline V gene encodes CDR1 SGHVS and CDR2 FQNEAQ. The CDR3 has 15 amino acids. Trimming pared 2 bases from V and 2 bases from J, leaving 11 bases between. CDR3 loop: CASSLSPGNTDTQYF. DNA of the CDR3: TGTGCCAGCAGCTTAAGCCCGGGAAACACAGATACGCAGTATTTT. The full variable domain, with the rest looked up from reference TRBV7-8 and TRBJ2-3, is GAGVSQSPRYKVAKRGQDVALRCDPISGHVSLFWYQQALGQGPEFLTYFQNEAQLDKSGLPSDRFFAERPEGSVSTLKIQRTQQEDSAVYLCASSLSPGNTDTQYFGPGTRLTVL.

This clonotype has more than one count but fewer than ten. CDR3 bases: TGCAGTGCTGTGGTAGGGGAGGACTATGGCTACACCTTC. It is translated as CSAVVGEDYGYTF. This chain links TRBV20-1 with TRBJ1-2; possibly TRBD1 for D (5 bases). The V end lost 5 bases, the J end lost 3 bases, and 13 bases lay between the germline ends. There are 13 residues in the CDR3. Looked up from germline, CDR1 is DFQATT and CDR2 is SNEGSKA (reference sequence).

This clonotype was counted a few times. The gene calls are TRBV27 and TRBJ2-1; 10 bases map to TRBD2. The V gene end was trimmed by 7 bases and the J gene end by 7 bases; junction bases not matched to a gene: 4. In germline, CDR1 is MNHEY, CDR2 SMNVEV (reference sequence). The CDR3 totals 13 residues. The CDR3 protein is CASKREGQNEQFF. The CDR3 bases are TGTGCCAGCAAGCGGGAGGGCCAGAATGAGCAGTTCTTC.

V is TRBV6-2 or TRBV6-3 and J is TRBJ2-2; D gene ambiguous. Germline-derived CDR1 and CDR2 are MNHEY and SVGEGT. The germline V and J ends were trimmed by 2 bases and 0 bases, with 7 bases remaining between them. The CDR3 totals 15 residues. This chain's CDR3 is CASSYASSNTGELFF. The CDR3 coding sequence is TGTGCCAGCAGTTACGCCAGCTCGAACACCGGGGAGCTGTTTTTT.

This clonotype was counted at least ten times. The chain couples TRBV12-3 or TRBV12-4 to TRBJ1-2, with D unclear. The V and J ends lost 2 bases and 6 bases respectively, with 10 bases between them. The CDR3 totals 13 residues. CDR3 DNA: TGTGCCAGCAGTTTAATGGGAGGAGATGGCTACACCTTC. Amino acid sequence: CASSLMGGDGYTF.

This clonotype was observed at least ten times. This chain links TRBV2 with TRBJ1-2; D remains unclear. Deletions cut 10 bases from V and 0 bases from J, with 6 bases between. Germline CDR1 reads SNHLY; CDR2 reads FYNNEI. CDR3 length: 11 residues. The CDR3 nucleotides read TGTGCCACCGAGTCTAACTATGGCTACACCTTC. Protein: CATESNYGYTF.

This clonotype has only one observation. The rearrangement links TRBV5-6 to TRBJ2-2; 9 bases are shared with TRBD2. Germline-derived CDR1 and CDR2 are SGHDT and YYEEEE. V was clipped by 4 bases and J by 0 bases; unmatched bases: 19. The CDR3 sequence is 21 residues long. CDR3 region: CASSPPPGFGAGGANTGELFF. The CDR3, as DNA: TGTGCCAGCAGCCCACCGCCCGGATTCGGAGCGGGAGGTGCGAACACCGGGGAGCTGTTTTTT.

This clonotype occurred many times. The DNA for the CDR3 is TGTGCCAGCAGTTTTCGTGGAAGCACAGATACGCAGTATTTT. It is translated as CASSFRGSTDTQYF. The rearrangement links TRBV12-3 or TRBV12-4 to TRBJ2-3; D is undetermined. V shed 3 bases and J shed 0 bases, with 7 bases lying between them. The length of the CDR3 is 14 residues.

This clonotype was found many times. The chain joins TRBV12-3 or TRBV12-4 to TRBJ1-1; unclear D gene. Trimming left V 8 bases short and J 4 bases short, with 14 bases between. The CDR3 sequence is 13 residues long. CDR3 sequence reads: CASRDGRSTEAFF. In DNA form, the CDR3 reads TGTGCCAGCCGTGATGGGCGCAGCACTGAAGCTTTCTTT.

At least ten counts were recorded for this clonotype. V is TRBV13 and J is TRBJ2-1; 8 nucleotides align to TRBD2. V lost 1 base, J lost 4 bases, and 6 bases stayed unmatched. CDR1 and CDR2 from the germline V gene are PRHDT and FYEKMQ (reference sequence). This CDR3 is 16 amino acids long. CDR3 in amino acids: CASSLDGGARYNEQFF. In DNA, the CDR3 is TGTGCCAGCAGCTTAGACGGGGGGGCTCGTTACAATGAGCAGTTCTTC.

This clonotype was observed many times. The chain employs TRBV18 and TRBJ1-1; D is ambiguous. The germline V and J ends were trimmed by 3 bases and 6 bases, with 14 bases remaining between them. The CDR3 runs to 14 residues. Germline V gene data show CDR1 as KGHSH and CDR2 as LQKENI. The CDR3 sequence is CASSPSGLEAEAFF. The CDR3, as DNA: TGTGCCAGCTCACCCTCGGGGTTAGAGGCTGAAGCTTTCTTT.

This chain joins TRBV29-1 and TRBJ1-1; D unresolved. V lost 5 bases and J 4 bases, leaving 14 bases between the germline ends. Germline loops: CDR1 SQVTM, CDR2 ANQGSEA. The CDR3 spans 13 residues. The CDR3 DNA is TGCAGCGTTTTAAACGATCCGACCACTGAAGCTTTCTTT. Translated: CSVLNDPTTEAFF. Full variable domain (rest looked up from reference TRBV29-1 and TRBJ1-1): SAVISQKPSRDICQRGTSLTIQCQVDSQVTMMFWYRQQPGQSLTLIATANQGSEATYESGFVIDKFPISRPNLTFSTLTVSNMSPEDSSIYLCSVLNDPTTEAFFGQGTRLTVV.

This clonotype has more than one count but fewer than ten. The chain couples TRBV6-5 to TRBJ2-3; 8 nucleotides line up with TRBD2. The junction had 2 bases not matched to a gene; V was cut back by 3 bases and J by 3 bases. CDR3 size: 14 residues. Germline values: CDR1 MNHEY, CDR2 SVGAGI. CDR3 in DNA: TGTGCCAGCAGTTATGGCGGGGGGACAGATACGCAGTATTTT. Protein: CASSYGGGTDTQYF.

Comments on this clonotype: One base away lies a much larger clone, so this may be a sequencing read error. V gene TRBV5-1 combines with J gene TRBJ2-1, with TRBD1 identical over 7 bases. The CDR3 is made up of 15 amino acids. CDR1 SGHRS and CDR2 YFSETQ come from the germline V gene. Trimming at V came to 2 bases and at J to 12 bases, leaving 14 bases not matched to a gene. Written as DNA, the CDR3 is TGCGCCAGCAGCTTCCCACTCGACAGGGCCGGTGGGCAGTTCTTC. Residues: CASSFPLDRAGGQFF.

CDR3 bases: TGTGCCATCCCTCCCGGGACTAGCGCCCGCGCGAACACCGGGGAGCTGTTTTTT. Its translation is CAIPPGTSARANTGELFF. This chain connects TRBV7-9 to TRBJ2-2, with 10 bases aligning to TRBD2. Germline CDR1 SEHNR, CDR2 FQNEAQ (reference sequence). V was pared by 10 bases and J by 0 bases, with 14 bases of the junction left unmatched. This CDR3 region has 18 residues.

This sequence joins TRBV9 and TRBJ2-2; D could derive from TRBD1 or TRBD2 (5 bases each). The CDR3 has 15 residues. Germline assignment: CDR1 SGDLS and CDR2 YYNGEE. Trimming shortened V by 0 bases and J by 7 bases, and 13 bases separated the two germline ends. In DNA, the CDR3 is TGTGCCAGCAGCGTAGGAGTCAGGGAGATCGGGGAGCTGTTTTTT. Translated, it gives CASSVGVREIGELFF.

This clonotype was recorded a few times. This sequence joins TRBV5-5 and TRBJ1-6; D is uncertain. The germline gives CDR1 SGHKS, CDR2 YYEKEE (reference sequence). Trimming pared 0 bases from V and 11 bases from J, leaving 9 bases between. The CDR3 loop spans 13 amino acids. The CDR3 is CASSLGLEAPLHF. In DNA, the CDR3 is TGTGCCAGCAGCTTGGGGCTGGAGGCACCCCTCCACTTT.

This clonotype was recorded many times. The chain has TRBV18 and TRBJ2-7; D perhaps matches TRBD2 (5 bases). The V gene lost 6 bases and the J gene lost 6 bases, with 27 bases spanning the gap. From germline, CDR1 is KGHSH and CDR2 LQKENI. The CDR3 is 17 amino acids. CDR3 bases: TGTGCCAGCTCGCCCGGGAACACCGGTGCCCGAGAAGCCGAGCAGTACTTC. It specifies CASSPGNTGAREAEQYF.

This clonotype was counted at least ten times. The genes are TRBV3-1 and TRBJ2-3; D is possibly TRBD1 or TRBD2 (5 bases each). The CDR3 is 15 residues long. V was pared by 1 base and J by 3 bases, with 11 bases between. Germline-derived CDR1 and CDR2 are LGHDT and YNNKEL (reference sequence). The CDR3 DNA follows: TGTGCCAGCAGCCAAGGTGGGGGAGAGACAGATACGCAGTATTTT. Protein sequence: CASSQGGGETDTQYF.

Comment on this clonotype: A junction end diverges from the germline sequence, so it may reflect a read error. The chain is built from TRBV28 and TRBJ2-2; 8 bases are shared with TRBD1. Germline-derived CDR1 and CDR2 are MDHEN and SYDVKM. The CDR3 is 16 amino acids. CDR3 amino acids: CASSLAGGAKTGELFF. CDR3 nucleotides: TGTGCCAGCAGTTTAGCAGGGGGCGCGAAGACCGGGGAGCTGTTTTTT.